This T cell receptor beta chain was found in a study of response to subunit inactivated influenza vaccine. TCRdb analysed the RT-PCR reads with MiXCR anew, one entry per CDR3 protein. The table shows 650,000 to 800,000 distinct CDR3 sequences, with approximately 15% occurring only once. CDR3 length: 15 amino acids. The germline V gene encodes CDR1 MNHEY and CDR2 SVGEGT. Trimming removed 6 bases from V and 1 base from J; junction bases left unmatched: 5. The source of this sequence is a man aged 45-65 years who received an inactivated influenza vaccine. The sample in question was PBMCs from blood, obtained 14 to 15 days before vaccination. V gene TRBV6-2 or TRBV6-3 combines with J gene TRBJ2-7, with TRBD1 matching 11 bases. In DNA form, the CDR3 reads TGTGCCAGCAGCTGGGACAGGGGGAGATCCTACGAGCAGTACTTC. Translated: CASSWDRGRSYEQYF.